A selection of T cell receptor beta chains follows, all from one sample in a study of preoperative IRX-2 immunotherapy in early breast cancer. Repertoires were generated with immunoSEQ multiplex PCR, while TCRdb's copy carries only in-frame clones and drops some. The table includes roughly 25,000 clones, approximately 95% detected once. The sample was tumor tissue, taken after IRX-2 immunotherapy. Source of these receptors: a human donor with breast cancer. Each CDR3 is given with its conserved first and last residue. The D gene is left open where the match is weak. Clone sizes are given selectively: once, few, many, or a class where the clone is expanded.

J gene	V gene	clone size	D gene	CDR3 protein	CDR3 DNA
TRBJ2-1	TRBV29-1	NA	TRBD1	CSVGGGWTGAVDEQFF	TGCAGCGTTGGGGGGGGCTGGACAGGGGCCGTTGATGAGCAGTTCTTC
TRBJ1-6	TRBV4-1	once	NA	CASSQVANREDEDSPLHF	TGCGCCAGCAGCCAAGTTGCGAACAGGGAGGATGAGGATTCACCCCTCCACTTT
TRBJ1-3	TRBV9	NA	NA	CASSGQGNTIYF	TGTGCCAGCAGCGGACAGGGAAACACCATATATTTT
TRBJ2-7	TRBV7-8	NA	TRBD1	CASSAQGQDYEQYF	TGTGCCAGCAGCGCCCAGGGACAGGACTACGAGCAGTACTTC
TRBJ1-2	TRBV14	NA	NA	CASSKGVYGYTF	TGTGCCAGCAGTAAAGGAGTCTATGGCTACACCTTC
TRBJ2-1	TRBV28	NA	NA	CASRLRTLEQFF	TGTGCCAGCAGATTACGGACACTCGAGCAGTTCTTC
TRBJ2-3	TRBV7-2	NA	NA	CASSLSSLPPTDTQYF	TGTGCCAGCAGCTTAAGCTCCCTACCCCCCACAGATACGCAGTATTTT
TRBJ2-1	TRBV7-9	NA	TRBD2	CASSPHRGAGDEQFF	TGTGCCAGCAGCCCACATAGGGGTGCGGGGGATGAGCAGTTCTTC
TRBJ1-5	TRBV9	NA	NA	CASSPGRNSNQPQHF	TGTGCCAGCAGCCCTGGCAGAAATAGCAATCAGCCCCAGCATTTT
TRBJ1-2	TRBV9	NA	TRBD1	CASSAWDRLDPYGYTF	TGTGCCAGCAGCGCTTGGGACAGACTAGACCCCTATGGCTACACCTTC
TRBJ2-3	TRBV29-1	NA	TRBD2	CSIRTSGSTDTQYF	TGCAGCATTCGGACTAGCGGCAGCACAGATACGCAGTATTTT
TRBJ1-1	TRBV6-6	NA	TRBD1	CASTEGQTKNTEAFF	TGTGCCAGCACCGAGGGACAGACAAAGAACACTGAAGCTTTCTTT
TRBJ1-5	TRBV7-8	NA	NA	CASSFRNQPQHF	TGTGCCAGCAGCTTCCGTAATCAGCCCCAGCATTTT
TRBJ2-1	TRBV7-9	NA	NA	CASSLEAVSYNEQFF	TGTGCCAGCAGCTTAGAAGCGGTCTCCTACAATGAGCAGTTCTTC
TRBJ2-1	TRBV7-7	NA	NA	CASSLIAGTSSYNEQFF	TGTGCTAGCAGCTTAATCGCGGGTACGAGCTCCTACAATGAGCAGTTCTTC
TRBJ2-3	TRBV6-1	few	TRBD1	CASSVGQATDTQYF	TGTGCCAGCAGTGTCGGACAGGCCACAGATACGCAGTATTTT
TRBJ1-3	TRBV6-1	NA	NA	CAGSGINSGNTIYF	TGTGCCGGATCCGGGATTAACTCTGGAAACACCATATATTTT
TRBJ1-1	TRBV4-2	NA	NA	CASSQDNTQNTEAFF	TGTGCCAGCAGCCAAGACAATACACAGAACACTGAAGCTTTCTTT
TRBJ1-4	TRBV19	NA	NA	CASSSNGRVDEKLFF	TGTGCCAGTAGTAGTAACGGCAGGGTGGATGAAAAACTGTTTTTT
TRBJ2-3	TRBV19	NA	TRBD2	CASSKPGLAGGQGTDTQYF	TGTGCCAGTAGTAAACCGGGACTAGCGGGGGGGCAAGGGACAGATACGCAGTATTTT
TRBJ2-2	TRBV7-6	NA	TRBD2	CASSSEAGGPSTGELFF	TGTGCCAGCAGCTCAGAAGCGGGAGGGCCGAGCACCGGGGAGCTGTTTTTT
TRBJ2-7	TRBV2	NA	TRBD1	CASIPDRGTYEQYF	TGTGCCAGCATTCCCGACAGGGGAACCTACGAGCAGTACTTC
TRBJ2-2	TRBV7-7	NA	TRBD2	CASSFGHYTQAGDRNTGELFF	TGTGCTAGCAGCTTCGGCCACTATACACAAGCGGGAGATCGGAACACCGGGGAGCTGTTTTTT
TRBJ1-6	TRBV10-3	NA	TRBD1	CAISGTGAQSPLHF	TGTGCCATCAGTGGTACAGGGGCTCAATCACCCCTCCACTTT
TRBJ1-1	TRBV6-1	NA	NA	CASNPRGDTEAFF	TGTGCCAGCAATCCCAGGGGTGACACTGAAGCTTTCTTT
TRBJ2-2	TRBV7-3	NA	NA	CASRPGPDTGELFF	TGTGCCAGCAGGCCGGGACCAGACACCGGGGAGCTGTTTTTT
TRBJ2-7	TRBV20-1	NA	NA	CSASPAYEQYF	TGCAGTGCCTCCCCGGCCTACGAGCAGTACTTC
TRBJ2-7	TRBV28	NA	NA	CASRTFRAGTYEQYF	TGTGCCAGCAGGACATTCAGGGCGGGAACCTACGAGCAGTACTTC
TRBJ2-3	TRBV5-3	NA	TRBD2	CASPGLASFSSTDTQYF	TGTGCCAGCCCTGGACTAGCATCTTTCAGTAGCACAGATACGCAGTATTTT
TRBJ2-2	TRBV7-8	NA	NA	CASSFPFGGSNTGELFF	TGTGCCAGCAGCTTCCCGTTCGGGGGCTCGAACACCGGGGAGCTGTTTTTT
TRBJ2-7	TRBV5-1	NA	NA	CASSPKQGRLGVYEQYF	TGCGCCAGCAGCCCCAAACAGGGACGTTTAGGGGTATACGAGCAGTACTTC
TRBJ1-2	TRBV9	NA	NA	CASSVEVGLRGYTF	TGTGCCAGCAGCGTAGAGGTAGGGTTGCGTGGCTACACCTTC
TRBJ1-1	TRBV6-6	NA	TRBD1	CASSYSGTGDFEAFF	TGTGCCAGCAGTTACTCGGGAACAGGGGATTTTGAAGCTTTCTTT
TRBJ2-1	TRBV4-2	NA	NA	CASSGRASYNEQFF	TGTGCCAGCAGTGGTAGGGCCTCCTACAATGAGCAGTTCTTC
TRBJ2-7	TRBV27	NA	NA	CASLFGWLGQYF	TGTGCCAGCCTTTTCGGGTGGCTGGGGCAGTACTTC
TRBJ1-1	TRBV5-1	NA	NA	CASSLEGPGLDTEAFF	TGCGCCAGCAGCTTGGAGGGCCCGGGCCTAGACACTGAAGCTTTCTTT
TRBJ1-2	TRBV7-6	NA	NA	CASSLGTVGYGYTF	TGTGCCAGCAGCTTAGGGACTGTCGGCTATGGCTACACCTTC
TRBJ2-3	TRBV7-3	NA	NA	CASSSDFSGDTQYF	TGTGCCAGCAGCTCTGACTTCTCGGGGGATACGCAGTATTTT
TRBJ1-4	TRBV13	NA	TRBD1	CASSFDPGQNEKLFF	TGTGCCAGCAGCTTCGATCCGGGACAGAATGAAAAACTGTTTTTT
TRBJ1-6	TRBV6-1	NA	NA	CASSAVSRRPLHF	TGTGCCAGCAGTGCGGTGTCCCGCAGGCCCCTCCACTTT
TRBJ1-3	TRBV5-1	NA	NA	CASSLLGRSGNTIYF	TGCGCCAGCAGCTTGCTCGGACGCTCTGGAAACACCATATATTTT
TRBJ1-1	TRBV19	once	NA	CASSMGPGEVRAFF	TGTGCCAGTAGTATGGGGCCAGGGGAGGTTAGAGCTTTCTTT
TRBJ1-3	TRBV12-1	NA	NA	CASSFGGTGKLNSGNTIYF	TGTGCCAGCAGCTTTGGCGGGACAGGTAAATTAAATTCTGGAAACACCATATATTTT
TRBJ2-5	TRBV4-2	NA	TRBD2	CASSQVFGGRGETQYF	TGTGCCAGCAGCCAAGTATTCGGCGGGAGGGGTGAGACCCAGTACTTC
TRBJ1-2	TRBV9	NA	NA	CASSVGVYGYTF	TGTGCCAGCAGCGTAGGAGTCTATGGCTACACCTTC